This TCR beta chain is drawn from a study of cytomegalovirus exposure and HLA in healthy donors. 13 Jbeta primers and 60 Vbeta primers were used for the PCR. Sequencing used immunoSEQ multiplex PCR; TCRdb keeps in-frame clones, though not all of them. This sample has more than 100,000 clones, with approximately 66% found just once. Findings of the study overall: The study designated 150 to 200 TCR beta chains cytomegalovirus-associated. Specificity for CMV antigens was confirmed in vitro for a few of the CMV-associated chains. After further analysis at a later stage, 16,951 TCR beta sequences were associated with HLA alleles at 0.05 false discovery rate.

Of note for this clone: Its specificity is not known.

There were likely unrecorded immune exposures, though donors were nominally healthy when sampled. V was trimmed by 6 bases and J by 1 base, leaving 9 bases between them. The CDR3 extends over 13 amino acids. Germline CDR1 and CDR2: MDHEN and SYDVKM. The receptor was derived from a woman in her thirties or forties in good health and CMV-seropositive. The sample taken for sequencing was PBMCs. The V gene is TRBV28, the J gene TRBJ1-1; no firm D call. The CDR3, as DNA: TGTGCCAGCAGCTTAACAGCGAACACTGAAGCTTTCTTT. This codes for CASSLTANTEAFF. Using reference TRBV28 and TRBJ1-1 for the parts outside the CDR3, the full variable domain is DVKVTQSSRYLVKRTGEKVFLECVQDMDHENMFWYRQDPGLGLRLIYFSYDVKMKEKGDIPEGYSVSREKKERFSLILESASTNQTSMYLCASSLTANTEAFFGQGTRLTVV.